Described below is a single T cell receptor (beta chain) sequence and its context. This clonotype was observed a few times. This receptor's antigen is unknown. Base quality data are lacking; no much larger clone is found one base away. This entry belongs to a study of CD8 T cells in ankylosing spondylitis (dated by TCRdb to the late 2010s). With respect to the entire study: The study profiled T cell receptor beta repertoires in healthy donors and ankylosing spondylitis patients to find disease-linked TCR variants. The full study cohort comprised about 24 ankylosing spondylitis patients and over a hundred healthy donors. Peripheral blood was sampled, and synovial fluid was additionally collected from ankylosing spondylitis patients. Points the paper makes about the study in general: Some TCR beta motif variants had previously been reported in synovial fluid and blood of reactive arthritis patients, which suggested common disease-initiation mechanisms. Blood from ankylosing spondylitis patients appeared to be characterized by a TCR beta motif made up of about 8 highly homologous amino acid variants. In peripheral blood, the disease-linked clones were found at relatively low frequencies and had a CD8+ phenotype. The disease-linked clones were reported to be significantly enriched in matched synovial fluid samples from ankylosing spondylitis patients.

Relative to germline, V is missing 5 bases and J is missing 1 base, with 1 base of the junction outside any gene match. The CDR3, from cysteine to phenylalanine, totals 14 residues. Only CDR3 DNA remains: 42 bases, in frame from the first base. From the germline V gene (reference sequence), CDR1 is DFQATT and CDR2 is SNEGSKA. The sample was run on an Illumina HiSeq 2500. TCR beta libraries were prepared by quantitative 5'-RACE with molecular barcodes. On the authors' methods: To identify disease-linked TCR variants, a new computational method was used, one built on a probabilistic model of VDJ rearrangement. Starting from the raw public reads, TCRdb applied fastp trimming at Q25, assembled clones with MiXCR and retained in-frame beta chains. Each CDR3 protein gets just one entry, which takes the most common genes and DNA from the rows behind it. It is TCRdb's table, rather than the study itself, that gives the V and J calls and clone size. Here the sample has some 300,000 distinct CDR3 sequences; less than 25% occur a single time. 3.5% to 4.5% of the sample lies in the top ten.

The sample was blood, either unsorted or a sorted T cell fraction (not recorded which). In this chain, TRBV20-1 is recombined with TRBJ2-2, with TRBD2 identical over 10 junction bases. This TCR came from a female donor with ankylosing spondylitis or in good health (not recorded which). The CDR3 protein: CSAPSGGNTGELFF. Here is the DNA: TGCAGTGCTCCTAGCGGGGGGAACACCGGGGAGCTGTTTTTT.